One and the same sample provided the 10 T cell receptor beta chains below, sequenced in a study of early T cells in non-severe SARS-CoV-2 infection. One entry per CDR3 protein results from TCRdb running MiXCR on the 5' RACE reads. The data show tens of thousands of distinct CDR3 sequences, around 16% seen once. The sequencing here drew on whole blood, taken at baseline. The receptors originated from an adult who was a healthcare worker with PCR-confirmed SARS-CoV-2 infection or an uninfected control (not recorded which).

The CDR3, as DNA: TGTGCCAGCAGCTTACACGCGGGCGCAATTTCGGGTACGCAGTATTTT. Amino acid sequence: CASSLHAGAISGTQYF. The chain employs TRBV7-2 and TRBJ2-3; D perhaps matches TRBD2 (5 bases). CDR3 length equals 16 residues. Germline V gives CDR1 SGHTA, CDR2 FQGNSA. Trimming stripped 2 bases from V and 8 bases from J, with 20 bases between.

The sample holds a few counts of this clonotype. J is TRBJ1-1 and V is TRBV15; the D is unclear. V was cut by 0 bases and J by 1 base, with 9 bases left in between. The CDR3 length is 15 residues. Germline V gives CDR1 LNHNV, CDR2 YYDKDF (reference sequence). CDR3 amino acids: CATSRDVWWNTEAFF. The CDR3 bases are TGTGCCACCAGCAGAGATGTGTGGTGGAACACTGAAGCTTTCTTT.

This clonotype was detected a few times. The DNA for the CDR3 is TGTGCCAGTAGTGGGGAAGCCAAAAACATTCAGTACTTC. Its translation: CASSGEAKNIQYF. This chain uses TRBV19 with TRBJ2-4, with D hard to call. V lost 5 bases to trimming and J lost 0 bases, with 5 bases between them. The germline CDR1 and CDR2 sequences are LNHDA and SQIVND (reference sequence). The CDR3 length is 13 residues.

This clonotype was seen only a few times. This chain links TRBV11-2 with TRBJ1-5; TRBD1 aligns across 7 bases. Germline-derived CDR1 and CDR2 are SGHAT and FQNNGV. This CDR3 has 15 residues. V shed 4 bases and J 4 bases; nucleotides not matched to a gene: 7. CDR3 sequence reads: CASSSRTGMNQPQHF. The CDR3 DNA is TGTGCCAGCAGCTCCAGGACAGGTATGAATCAGCCCCAGCATTTT.

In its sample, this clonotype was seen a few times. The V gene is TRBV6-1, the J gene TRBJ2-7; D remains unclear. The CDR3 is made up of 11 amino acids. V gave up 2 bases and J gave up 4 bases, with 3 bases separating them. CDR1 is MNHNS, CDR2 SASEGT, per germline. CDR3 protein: CASSERYEQYF. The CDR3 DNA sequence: TGTGCCAGCAGTGAACGGTACGAGCAGTACTTC.

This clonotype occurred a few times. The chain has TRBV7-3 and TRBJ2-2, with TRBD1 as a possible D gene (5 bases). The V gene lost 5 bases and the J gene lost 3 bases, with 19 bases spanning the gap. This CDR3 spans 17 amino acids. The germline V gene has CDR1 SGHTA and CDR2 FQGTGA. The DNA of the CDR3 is TGTGCCAGCAGCCCCGGAGTGGGGCATGTCGACACCGGGGAGCTGTTTTTT. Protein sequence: CASSPGVGHVDTGELFF.

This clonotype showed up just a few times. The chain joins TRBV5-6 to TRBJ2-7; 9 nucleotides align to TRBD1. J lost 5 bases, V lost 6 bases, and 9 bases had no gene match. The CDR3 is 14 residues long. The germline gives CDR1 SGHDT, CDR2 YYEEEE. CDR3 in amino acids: CASTSGTGIHEQYF. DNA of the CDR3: TGTGCCAGCACCTCCGGGACAGGGATCCACGAGCAGTACTTC.

CDR3 nucleotides: TGCAGCGTTGCAGCGGGCGCCTACAATGAGCAGTTCTTC. The encoded protein is CSVAAGAYNEQFF. The chain recombines TRBV29-1 with TRBJ2-1; TRBD2 is a possible D gene (6 bases). The germline V and J ends were trimmed by 4 bases and 2 bases, with 9 bases remaining between them. CDR1 is SQVTM and CDR2 is ANQGSEA in the germline V gene. The CDR3 is 13 amino acids.

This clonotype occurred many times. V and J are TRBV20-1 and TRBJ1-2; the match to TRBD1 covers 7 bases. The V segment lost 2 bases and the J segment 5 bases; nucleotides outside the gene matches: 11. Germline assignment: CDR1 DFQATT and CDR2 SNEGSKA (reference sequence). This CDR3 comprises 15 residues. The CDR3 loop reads CSARPTGKPLYGYTF. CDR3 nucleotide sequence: TGCAGTGCTAGACCGACAGGGAAACCTCTTTATGGCTACACCTTC.

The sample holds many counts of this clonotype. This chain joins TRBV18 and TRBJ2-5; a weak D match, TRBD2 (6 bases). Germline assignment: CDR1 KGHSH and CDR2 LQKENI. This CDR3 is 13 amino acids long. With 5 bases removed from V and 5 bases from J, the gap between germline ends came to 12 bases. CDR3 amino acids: CASSSDRGETQYF. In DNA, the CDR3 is TGTGCCAGCTCATCGGATCGGGGGGAGACCCAGTACTTC.